This T cell receptor beta chain emerged from a study of T cell repertoires in cytomegalovirus infection (dated by TCRdb to about 2019). With regard to the full study: Because public TCR beta signatures pointed to carriage of CMV infection together with the matching HLA type, the HLA type of each donor mattered for the analysis.

The CDR3 starts with the cysteine, ends with the phenylalanine, and has 15 residues. Just CDR3 DNA is preserved here, 45 bases in frame from base 1. The germline V gene (reference sequence) yields SGHNT for CDR1 and YYREEE for CDR2. Trimmed from V: 4 bases; trimmed from J: 5 bases; junction bases lacking a gene match: 8. These reads were obtained on an Illumina HiSeq 1500. The public sequencing data were trimmed at Q25 with fastp and processed into clonotypes with MiXCR by TCRdb, which kept only in-frame beta chains. Here each entry gathers all rows of one CDR3 protein and keeps the most common genes and DNA. The sample profile shows 270,000 or so distinct CDR3 sequences; approximately 15% of them were found once. Approximately 44% of the sample is held by the ten biggest clonotypes. What the study reported, not specific to this receptor: In both this cohort and an independent roughly 330-donor cohort, the cumulative frequency of public TCR beta family members distinguished carriers of CMV infection plus the relevant HLA type. The ex vivo response was dominated by HLA-C-restricted CMV-specific TCR beta clonotypes, and the single most frequent clonotype in two of eight donors was supplied by these HLA-C-restricted clonotypes.

For this clonotype: It has no known antigen specificity. No quality values exist for individual bases; no much larger clone is one base distant.

This sequence originates from a human donor in good health (CMV status not recorded). Some clones in this sample may be carry-over from other donors' samples. The chain links TRBV5-4 with TRBJ2-1; 8 central nucleotides agree with TRBD1. Sequencing input: CD8+ T cells from PBMCs. The DNA reads as follows: TGTGCCAGCAGCCCTCAGGACAGGGAGCACAATGAGCAGTTCTTC. This encodes CASSPQDREHNEQFF.